The 23 T cell receptor beta chains in this list originate from one sample, sequenced in a study of vaccination effects on CD4 cells after COVID-19 (dated by TCRdb to 2021 to 2024). Library construction relied on the immunoSEQ multiplex PCR assay. Drawn from immuneACCESS, this table holds only the in-frame rearrangements with V and J called that TCRdb kept. Clones are partly lost; checked studies trace under half to an unresolved V gene and leave the rest unexplained. In all, the sample holds approximately 45,000 clones, and about 74% of those were seen once. The ten largest make up more than 6.5% of the sample. After more than nine days of culture, CD4+ T cells were isolated with the EasySep CD4+ T cell isolation kit. For these receptors, no antigen is known. The sequencing used CD4+ T cells from PBMCs cultured without peptide, collected before COVID-19 vaccination. The source is a human donor who had a prior SARS-CoV-2 infection.

This chain connects TRBV6-2 or TRBV6-3 to TRBJ2-5, with 7 bases aligning to TRBD1. V dropped 6 bases and J dropped 4; count of bases not matched to a gene: 2. The CDR3 runs to 12 residues. Germline V gives CDR1 MNHEY, CDR2 SVGEGT. CDR3 bases: TGTGCCAGCAGCCCAGGGGGAGAGACCCAGTACTTC. Translating gives CASSPGGETQYF.

The chain is built from TRBV4-1 and TRBJ1-2; 8 nucleotides match TRBD1. The CDR3 runs 18 residues. Germline V gene data show CDR1 as MGHRA and CDR2 as YSYEKL. The J segment lost 0 bases and the V segment lost 1 base, leaving 10 bases of the junction unmatched. CDR3 sequence (DNA): TGCGCCAGCAGCCAAGGTGTCCAGGGGGCGTTAGCTAACTATGGCTACACCTTC. Protein product: CASSQGVQGALANYGYTF.

In this sample, this clone turned up a few times. The chain recombines TRBV18 with TRBJ1-4, with D hard to call. This CDR3 is built from 15 residues. Trimming removed 2 bases at V and 4 bases at J, with 11 bases between. Germline V gene data show CDR1 as KGHSH and CDR2 as LQKENI. In DNA, the CDR3 is TGTGCCAGCTCACCAGCGCCACCCGGTAATGAAAAACTGTTTTTT. Its protein product is CASSPAPPGNEKLFF.

The chain couples TRBV15 to TRBJ1-4; TRBD1 aligns across 8 bases. The CDR3 covers 17 residues. CDR1 LNHNV and CDR2 YYDKDF come from the germline V gene (reference sequence). Trimming cost V 2 bases and J 6 bases; bases outside gene matches: 11. The CDR3 sequence is CATSRSYPDRGDEKLFF. DNA for the CDR3: TGTGCCACCAGCAGATCCTACCCCGACAGGGGCGATGAAAAACTGTTTTTT.

The V gene is TRBV7-3, the J gene TRBJ1-1; D unclear. This CDR3 comprises 13 residues. V dropped 5 bases and J dropped 11 bases, with 18 bases sitting between them. Germline V lookup: CDR1 SGHTA, CDR2 FQGTGA. In nucleotides, the CDR3 is TGTGCCAGCAGCCCCACGTCTCGGGGTGCGGCTTTCTTT. Amino acids: CASSPTSRGAAFF.

V is TRBV7-9 and J is TRBJ2-2; D may be TRBD2 (7 bases). CDR3 size: 15 residues. CDR1 and CDR2 (germline): SEHNR, FQNEAQ (reference sequence). The V end was cut by 3 bases, the J end by 10 bases, with 18 bases between. DNA for the CDR3: TGTGCCAGCAGCTTTTCCACGGGGGGCCCCGAGGAGCTGTTTTTT. Encoded protein: CASSFSTGGPEELFF.

The V gene is TRBV6-6, the J gene TRBJ1-2; TRBD1 matches 10 bases. This CDR3 is 14 amino acids long. Germline CDR1 MNHNY, CDR2 SVGAGI (reference sequence). CDR3 sequence reads: CDSGTGATGYGYTF. The CDR3 bases are TGTGACTCAGGGACAGGGGCCACTGGGTATGGCTACACCTTC.

This clone was seen a single time. The chain combines TRBV7-6 with TRBJ1-5; possibly TRBD1 for D (6 bases). The V gene's germline CDR1 is SGHVS and CDR2 FNYEAQ. Trimming stripped 5 bases from V and 6 bases from J, with 17 bases between. This CDR3 has 15 residues. CDR3 protein: CASSRLQGGGQPQHF. The CDR3 DNA reads as TGTGCCAGCAGCCGACTCCAAGGGGGGGGTCAGCCCCAGCATTTT.

This clone occurred once. As DNA, the CDR3 is TGTGCCAGCAGCTTAGGCTGGGGGGCGGGAGCGAAGTACGAGCAGTACTTC. This sequence encodes CASSLGWGAGAKYEQYF. This chain joins TRBV13 and TRBJ2-7, with D possibly TRBD2 on 7 matching bases. V lost 0 bases to trimming and J lost 4 bases, with 19 bases between them. CDR3 length: 17 amino acids. The V gene's germline CDR1 is PRHDT and CDR2 FYEKMQ (reference sequence).

The rearrangement uses TRBV13 and TRBJ1-2, with D possibly TRBD1 on 5 matching bases. This CDR3 is 14 amino acids long. Germline CDR1 is PRHDT and CDR2 is FYEKMQ (reference sequence). Deletions cut 3 bases from V and 4 bases from J, with 12 bases between. The DNA for the CDR3 is TGTGCCAGCAGCTTCGGCAGGGTGGTCTATGGCTACACCTTC. Protein sequence: CASSFGRVVYGYTF.

CDR3 amino acids: CASRGTSGRFYNEQFF. The CDR3 coding sequence is TGTGCCAGCAGGGGGACTAGCGGGAGATTCTACAATGAGCAGTTCTTC. This chain links TRBV2 with TRBJ2-1, with TRBD2 matching 14 bases. V dropped 6 bases and J dropped 3; count of bases not matched to a gene: 4. CDR3 length equals 16 residues. Germline V CDR1 and CDR2: SNHLY, FYNNEI.

V usage is TRBV6-5 and J usage is TRBJ1-2, with TRBD1 matching 9 bases. Germline V gene sequence: CDR1 MNHEY, CDR2 SVGAGI. Trimming took 7 bases from V and 4 from J; bases not matched to a gene: 4. This CDR3 region has 13 residues. This chain's CDR3 is CASTRTGVYGYTF. CDR3 DNA sequence: TGTGCCAGCACCAGGACAGGGGTCTATGGCTACACCTTC.

This chain joins TRBV4-2 and TRBJ2-1, with 11 positions matching TRBD2. The CDR3 covers 15 residues. Trimming at V came to 2 bases and at J to 8 bases, leaving 5 bases not matched to a gene. CDR1 is LGHNA, CDR2 YNFKEQ, per germline. The CDR3 DNA follows: TGTGCCAGCAGCCAACATAGCGGGGGGGAGGATGAGCAGTTCTTC. Amino acids: CASSQHSGGEDEQFF.

V usage is TRBV9 and J usage is TRBJ1-1; perhaps TRBD1 as D (6 bases). Trimming pared 0 bases from V and 10 bases from J, leaving 25 bases between. Germline lookup yields CDR1 SGDLS and CDR2 YYNGEE. This CDR3 is built from 17 residues. The CDR3 coding sequence is TGTGCCAGCAGCGTAGGCGGGGGTGGGCAGGGGACCACCCCAGCTTTCTTT. Translation gives CASSVGGGGQGTTPAFF.

CDR3 coding DNA: TGTGCCAGCAGCAAAACAGGGGTGGATGAAAAACTGTTTTTT. The encoded protein is CASSKTGVDEKLFF. V and J are TRBV5-4 and TRBJ1-4, with 7 bases identical to TRBD1. The V segment lost 4 bases and the J segment 6 bases; nucleotides outside the gene matches: 6. Germline V lookup: CDR1 SGHNT, CDR2 YYREEE (reference sequence). The CDR3 loop spans 14 amino acids.

The sample holds a few counts of this clone. The CDR3 protein is CASSARPAYNEQFF. The DNA for the CDR3 is TGTGCCAGCAGCGCGCGACCCGCCTACAATGAGCAGTTCTTC. This chain links TRBV11-2 with TRBJ2-1; D not resolved. Germline CDR1 reads SGHAT; CDR2 reads FQNNGV. Trimming left V 5 bases short and J 2 bases short, with 10 bases between. CDR3 size: 14 residues.

V and J are TRBV9 and TRBJ2-2; D not certain. The CDR3 has 13 amino acids. The germline V gene encodes CDR1 SGDLS and CDR2 YYNGEE. V dropped 0 bases and J dropped 7 bases, with 7 bases sitting between them. The CDR3 here is CASSVVNVGELFF. CDR3 DNA sequence: TGTGCCAGCAGCGTAGTTAACGTCGGGGAGCTGTTTTTT.

DNA of the CDR3: TGTGCCTGGAGTCAGGGGTCGTCCTACGAGCAGTACTTC. This sequence encodes CAWSQGSSYEQYF. The chain couples TRBV30 to TRBJ2-7; the D gene is possibly TRBD1 (6 bases). Trimming removed 2 bases from V and 1 base from J, with 9 bases in between. The CDR3 is 13 amino acids. Germline assignment: CDR1 GTSNPN and CDR2 SVGIG (reference sequence).

The chain employs TRBV9 and TRBJ2-1; D is tentatively TRBD1 or TRBD2 (5 bases each). This CDR3 has 14 residues. Germline loops: CDR1 SGDLS, CDR2 YYNGEE. V was clipped by 2 bases and J by 2 bases, with 8 bases between them. CDR3 loop: CASSVGGAYNEQFF. CDR3 coding DNA: TGTGCCAGCAGCGTTGGGGGAGCCTACAATGAGCAGTTCTTC. The full variable domain, with the rest looked up from reference TRBV9 and TRBJ2-1, is DSGVTQTPKHLITATGQRVTLRCSPRSGDLSVYWYQQSLDQGLQFLIQYYNGEERAKGNILERFSAQQFPDLHSELNLSSLELGDSALYFCASSVGGAYNEQFFGPGTRLTVL.

The rearrangement joins TRBV20-1 to TRBJ2-1; D is tentatively TRBD1 or TRBD2 (5 bases each). The germline V and J ends were trimmed by 5 bases and 9 bases, with 8 bases remaining between them. The CDR3 is 10 amino acids. The germline V gene has CDR1 DFQATT and CDR2 SNEGSKA (reference sequence). The CDR3 here is CSAVGAEQFF. CDR3 DNA sequence: TGCAGTGCTGTCGGGGCTGAGCAGTTCTTC.

The rearrangement uses TRBV4-2 and TRBJ2-7, with 11 bases that match TRBD1. This CDR3 has 16 residues. The V segment lost 2 bases and the J segment 1 base; nucleotides outside the gene matches: 4. Germline loops: CDR1 LGHNA, CDR2 YNFKEQ. CDR3 DNA: TGTGCCAGCAGCCAAATGGGGACAGGGGGGTCCTACGAGCAGTACTTC. Translation: CASSQMGTGGSYEQYF.

This clone was counted between two and nine times. This chain links TRBV29-1 with TRBJ1-1, with a weak D call TRBD1 (6 bases). This CDR3 is 13 amino acids long. CDR1 is SQVTM and CDR2 is ANQGSEA in the germline V gene. The V and J ends lost 6 bases and 2 bases respectively, with 13 bases between them. The CDR3: CSVAAGTNTEAFF. DNA of the CDR3: TGCAGCGTGGCCGCCGGGACAAACACTGAAGCTTTCTTT.

This sequence joins TRBV20-1 and TRBJ2-1, with no clear D. CDR1 is DFQATT, CDR2 SNEGSKA, per germline (reference sequence). The CDR3 contains 11 residues. V was cut by 4 bases and J by 9 bases, with 10 bases left in between. The CDR3 sequence: CSATGPPEQFF. CDR3 DNA sequence: TGCAGTGCTACGGGCCCCCCTGAGCAGTTCTTC.